The text below deals with one T cell receptor beta chain. Its antigen remains unknown. Data came from immunoSEQ multiplex PCR; TCRdb stores just in-frame clones and leaves some out. The table lists about 130,000 clones, over 90% of them singletons. With 0 bases removed from V and 8 bases from J, the gap between germline ends came to 10 bases. This CDR3 contains 14 residues. The V gene's germline CDR1 is MNHEY and CDR2 SVGEGT. The data were taken from a study of T cell responses to AZD1222 COVID-19 vaccine. Findings and caveats of the study: Females made up more of the donors, who were largely white British, and clonal diversity may have come out too low. Once two AZD1222 doses were given, Spike-specific TCR breadth and depth went up. Regions left unmutated in variants are reportedly the target of nearly half of spike-specific TCRs.

The specimen was peripheral blood, collected on day 0 of AZD1222 vaccination. The sequence was obtained from an adult in good health. The chain joins TRBV6-2 or TRBV6-3 to TRBJ1-4; no clear D gene. CDR3 nucleotides: TGTGCCAGCAGTTACTCCGGGGTCCGAGAAAAACTGTTTTTT. Its translation: CASSYSGVREKLFF.